This T cell receptor (beta chain) comes out of a study of beta chain features in type 1 diabetes. This clone was counted only a few times. The entirety of the isolated RNA underwent reverse transcription, so expressed TCRB transcripts were sequenced. Here immunoSEQ multiplex PCR was the method, and the copy in TCRdb shows in-frame clones only, minus some. Here the sample spans almost 350,000 clones, around 20% being singletons. The ends lost 4 bases at V and 4 bases at J; junction bases unmatched: 12. Germline CDR1 reads MGHRA; CDR2 reads YSYEKL. The CDR3 extends over 16 amino acids. The sequence was obtained from a woman between 18 and 29 years old in good health. The sample comprised naive CD4+ T cells from blood. This chain joins TRBV4-1 and TRBJ2-7, with TRBD1 identical over 8 bases. CDR3 sequence reads: CASSLPLGDRRYEQYF. As DNA, the CDR3 is TGCGCCAGCAGCCTCCCACTGGGGGACAGGAGGTACGAGCAGTACTTC.